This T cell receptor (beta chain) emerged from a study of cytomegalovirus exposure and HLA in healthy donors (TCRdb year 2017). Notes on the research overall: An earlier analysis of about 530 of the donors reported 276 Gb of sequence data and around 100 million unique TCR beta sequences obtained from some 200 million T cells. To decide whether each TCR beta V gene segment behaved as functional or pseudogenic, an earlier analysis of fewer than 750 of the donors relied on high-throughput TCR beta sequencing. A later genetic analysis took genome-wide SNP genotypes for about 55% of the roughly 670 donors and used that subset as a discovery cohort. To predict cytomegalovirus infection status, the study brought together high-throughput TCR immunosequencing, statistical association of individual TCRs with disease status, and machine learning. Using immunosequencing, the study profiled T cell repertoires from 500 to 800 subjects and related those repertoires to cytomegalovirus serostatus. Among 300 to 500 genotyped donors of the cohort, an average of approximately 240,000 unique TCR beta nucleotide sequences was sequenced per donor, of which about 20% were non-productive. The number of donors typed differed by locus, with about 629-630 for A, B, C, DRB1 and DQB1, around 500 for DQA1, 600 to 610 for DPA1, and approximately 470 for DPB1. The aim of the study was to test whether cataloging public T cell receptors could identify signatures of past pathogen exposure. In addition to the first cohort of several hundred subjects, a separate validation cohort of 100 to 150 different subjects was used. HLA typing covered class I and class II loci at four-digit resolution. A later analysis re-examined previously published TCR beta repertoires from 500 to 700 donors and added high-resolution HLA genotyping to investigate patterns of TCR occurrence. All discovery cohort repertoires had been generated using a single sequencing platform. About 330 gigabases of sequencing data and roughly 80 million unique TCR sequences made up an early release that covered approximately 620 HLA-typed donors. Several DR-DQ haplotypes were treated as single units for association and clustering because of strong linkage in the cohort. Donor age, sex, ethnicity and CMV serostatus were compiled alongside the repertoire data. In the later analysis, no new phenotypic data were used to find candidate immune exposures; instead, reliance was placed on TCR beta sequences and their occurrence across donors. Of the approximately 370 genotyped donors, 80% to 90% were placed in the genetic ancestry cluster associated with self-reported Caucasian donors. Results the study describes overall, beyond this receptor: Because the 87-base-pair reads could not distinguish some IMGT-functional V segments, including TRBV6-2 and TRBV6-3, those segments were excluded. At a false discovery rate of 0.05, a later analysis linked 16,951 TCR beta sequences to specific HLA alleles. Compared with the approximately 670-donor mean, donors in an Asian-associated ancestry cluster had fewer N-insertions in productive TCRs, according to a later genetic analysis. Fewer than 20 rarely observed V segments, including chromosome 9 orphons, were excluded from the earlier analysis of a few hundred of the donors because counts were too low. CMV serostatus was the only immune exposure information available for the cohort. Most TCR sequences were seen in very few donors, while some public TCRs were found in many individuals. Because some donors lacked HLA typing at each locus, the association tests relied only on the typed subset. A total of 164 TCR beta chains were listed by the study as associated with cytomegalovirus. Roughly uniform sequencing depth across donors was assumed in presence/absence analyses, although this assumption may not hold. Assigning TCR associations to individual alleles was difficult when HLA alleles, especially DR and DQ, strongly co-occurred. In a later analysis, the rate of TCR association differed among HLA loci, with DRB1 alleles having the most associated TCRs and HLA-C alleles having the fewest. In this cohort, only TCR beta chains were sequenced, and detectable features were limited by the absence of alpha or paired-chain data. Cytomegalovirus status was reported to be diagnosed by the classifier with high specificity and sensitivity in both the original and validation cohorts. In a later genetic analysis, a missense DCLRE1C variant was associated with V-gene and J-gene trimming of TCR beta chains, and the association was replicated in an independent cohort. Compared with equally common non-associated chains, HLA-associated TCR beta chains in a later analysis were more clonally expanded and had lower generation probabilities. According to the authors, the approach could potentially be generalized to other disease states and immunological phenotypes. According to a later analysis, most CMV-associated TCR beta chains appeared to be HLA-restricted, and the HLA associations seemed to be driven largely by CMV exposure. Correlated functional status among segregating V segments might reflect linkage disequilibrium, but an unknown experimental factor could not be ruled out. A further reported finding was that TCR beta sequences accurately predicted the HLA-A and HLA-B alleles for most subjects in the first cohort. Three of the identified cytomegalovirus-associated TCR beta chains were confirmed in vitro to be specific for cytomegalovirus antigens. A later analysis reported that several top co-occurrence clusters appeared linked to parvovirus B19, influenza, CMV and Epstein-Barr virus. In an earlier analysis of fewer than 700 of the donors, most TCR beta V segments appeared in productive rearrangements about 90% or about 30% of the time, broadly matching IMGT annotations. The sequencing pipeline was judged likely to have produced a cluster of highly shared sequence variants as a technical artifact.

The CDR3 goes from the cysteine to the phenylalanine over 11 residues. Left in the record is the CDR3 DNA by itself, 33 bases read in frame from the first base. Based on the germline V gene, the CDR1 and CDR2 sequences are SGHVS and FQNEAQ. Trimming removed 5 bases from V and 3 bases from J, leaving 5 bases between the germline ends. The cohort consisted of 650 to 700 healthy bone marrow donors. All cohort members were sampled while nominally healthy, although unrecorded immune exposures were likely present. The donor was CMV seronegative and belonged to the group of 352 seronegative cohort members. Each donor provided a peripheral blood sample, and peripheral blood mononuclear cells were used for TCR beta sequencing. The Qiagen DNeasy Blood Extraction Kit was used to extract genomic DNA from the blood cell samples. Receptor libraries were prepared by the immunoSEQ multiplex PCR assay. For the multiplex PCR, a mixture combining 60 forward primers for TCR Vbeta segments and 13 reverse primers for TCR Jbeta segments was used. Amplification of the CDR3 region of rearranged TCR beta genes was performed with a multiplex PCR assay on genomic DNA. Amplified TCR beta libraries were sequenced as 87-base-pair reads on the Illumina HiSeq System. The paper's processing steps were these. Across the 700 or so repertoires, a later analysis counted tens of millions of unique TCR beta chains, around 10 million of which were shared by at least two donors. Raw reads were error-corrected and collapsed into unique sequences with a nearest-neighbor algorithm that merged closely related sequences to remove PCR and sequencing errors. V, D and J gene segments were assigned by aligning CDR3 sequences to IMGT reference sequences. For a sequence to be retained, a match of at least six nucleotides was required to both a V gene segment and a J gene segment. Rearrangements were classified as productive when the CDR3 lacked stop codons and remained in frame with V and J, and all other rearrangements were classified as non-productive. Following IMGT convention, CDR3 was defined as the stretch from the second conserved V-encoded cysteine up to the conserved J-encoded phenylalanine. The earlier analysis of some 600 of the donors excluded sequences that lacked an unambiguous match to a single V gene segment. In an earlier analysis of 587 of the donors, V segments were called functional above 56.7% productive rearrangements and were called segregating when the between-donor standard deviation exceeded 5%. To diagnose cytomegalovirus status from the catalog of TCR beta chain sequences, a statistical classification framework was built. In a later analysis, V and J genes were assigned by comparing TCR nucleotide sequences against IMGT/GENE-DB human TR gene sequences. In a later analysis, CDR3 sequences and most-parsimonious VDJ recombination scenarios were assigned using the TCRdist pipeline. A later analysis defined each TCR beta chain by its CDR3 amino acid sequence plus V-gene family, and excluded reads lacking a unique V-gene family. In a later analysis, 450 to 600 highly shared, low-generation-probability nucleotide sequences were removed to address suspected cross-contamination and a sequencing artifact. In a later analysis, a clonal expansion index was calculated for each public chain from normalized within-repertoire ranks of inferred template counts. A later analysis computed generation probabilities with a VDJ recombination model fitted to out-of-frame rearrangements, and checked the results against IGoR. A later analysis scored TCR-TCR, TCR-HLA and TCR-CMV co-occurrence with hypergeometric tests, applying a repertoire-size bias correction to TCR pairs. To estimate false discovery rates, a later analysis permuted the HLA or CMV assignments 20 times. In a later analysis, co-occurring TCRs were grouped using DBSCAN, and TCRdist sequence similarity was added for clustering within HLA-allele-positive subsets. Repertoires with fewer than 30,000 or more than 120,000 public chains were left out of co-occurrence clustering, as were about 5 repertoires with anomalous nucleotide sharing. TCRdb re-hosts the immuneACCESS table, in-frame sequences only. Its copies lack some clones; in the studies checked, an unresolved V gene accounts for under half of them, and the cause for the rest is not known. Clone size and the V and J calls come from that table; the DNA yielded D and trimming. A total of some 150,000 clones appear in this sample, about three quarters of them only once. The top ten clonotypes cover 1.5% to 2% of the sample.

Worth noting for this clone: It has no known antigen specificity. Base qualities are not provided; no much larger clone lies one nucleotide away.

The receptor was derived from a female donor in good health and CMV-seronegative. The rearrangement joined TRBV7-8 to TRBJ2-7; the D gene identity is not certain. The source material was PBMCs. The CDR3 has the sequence CASSLIYEQYF. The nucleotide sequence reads TGTGCCAGCAGCCTTATCTACGAGCAGTACTTC.